This T cell receptor beta chain emerged from a study of blood T cell repertoires in COVID-19. Overall study: Samples of COVID-19 (acute and convalescent) were obtained from the United States, Italy and Spain.

Libraries were prepared by immunoSEQ multiplex PCR; TCRdb keeps only in-frame clonotypes and omits some of them. The table shows approximately 220,000 clones, with 86% occurring only once. Participants' own reports of clinical history determined their cohort assignment. Germline CDR1 MNHEY, CDR2 SVGAGI. V was pared by 6 bases and J by 4 bases, with 12 bases between. This CDR3 contains 13 residues. The V call is TRBV6-5, the J call TRBJ1-1, with D perhaps matching TRBD1 (6 bases). The clonotype was recovered from a woman aged 35 to 49 with acute COVID-19. Specimen: PBMCs or T cells enriched from blood (not recorded which). Written as DNA, the CDR3 is TGTGCCAGCAGAGAGACAGGTGGCACTGAAGCTTTCTTT. This encodes CASRETGGTEAFF.